Presented here are 32 T cell receptor beta chains from one specimen sequenced in a study of blood T cell repertoires in COVID-19. Sequencing used immunoSEQ multiplex PCR; TCRdb keeps in-frame clones, though not all of them. The data show 100,000 or so clones, with 80% to 95% seen just once and roughly 2.1% held by the top ten. Sequenced material: peripheral blood. The origin of the receptors is a woman in her forties or fifties with COVID-19, enrolled during active disease.

This clone appeared once. The rearrangement joins TRBV27 to TRBJ1-5; TRBD1 might be the D (5 bases). V was clipped by 3 bases and J by 0 bases, with 9 bases between them. Germline assignment: CDR1 MNHEY and CDR2 SMNVEV (reference sequence). The CDR3 loop spans 15 amino acids. CDR3 DNA: TGTGCCAGCAGTTTTGGGGGGATTAGCAATCAGCCCCAGCATTTT. Translation gives CASSFGGISNQPQHF.

V is TRBV3-1 (or the pseudogene TRBV3-2) and J is TRBJ1-2, with D uncertain. The CDR3 has 15 amino acids. Trimming stripped 3 bases from V and 1 base from J, with 12 bases between. Germline values: CDR1 LGHDT, CDR2 YNNKEL (reference sequence). CDR3 sequence: CASSQGRIFNYGYTF. The CDR3 DNA follows: TGTGCCAGCAGCCAGGGCCGGATTTTTAACTATGGCTACACCTTC.

J is TRBJ2-1 and V is TRBV7-9, with D perhaps TRBD2 (6 bases). CDR1 and CDR2 (germline): SEHNR, FQNEAQ (reference sequence). CDR3 length: 18 amino acids. Deletions cut 5 bases from V and 0 bases from J, with 20 bases between. For the CDR3, the DNA is TGTGCCAGCAGCACCATTCCCCCGGGACTCAGCTCCTACAATGAGCAGTTCTTC. It encodes CASSTIPPGLSSYNEQFF.

V usage is TRBV5-8 and J usage is TRBJ2-3, with 8 bases that match TRBD1. After removal of 3 bases from V and 2 bases from J, the junction contained 8 bases not matched to a gene. The CDR3 is 16 residues long. Germline V CDR1 and CDR2: SGHTS, YDEGEE. In DNA, the CDR3 is TGTGCCAGCAGCTACCCCCGGGGACAGGTCACAGATACGCAGTATTTT. This sequence encodes CASSYPRGQVTDTQYF.

The genes are TRBV10-1 and TRBJ1-2, with D possibly TRBD1 on 6 matching bases. Germline CDR1 and CDR2: WNHNN and SYGVQD (reference sequence). The CDR3 runs 13 residues. Trimming took off 6 bases at V and 2 bases at J, with 10 bases between the two ends. This CDR3 reads CASSRDTNYGYTF. As DNA, the CDR3 is TGCGCCAGCAGCCGGGACACGAACTATGGCTACACCTTC.

The chain uses TRBV30 and TRBJ2-2; 9 bases are shared with TRBD1. Germline CDR1 reads GTSNPN; CDR2 reads SVGIG (reference sequence). After removal of 4 bases from V and 7 bases from J, the junction contained 10 bases not matched to a gene. The CDR3 runs to 15 residues. DNA for the CDR3: TGTGCCTGGACCCTCCGGACAGGGGTAAACGGGGAGCTGTTTTTT. Its protein is CAWTLRTGVNGELFF.

The chain combines TRBV6-1 with TRBJ1-2, with 7 bases matching TRBD1. Germline values: CDR1 MNHNS, CDR2 SASEGT. J gave up 6 bases and V 2 bases, and 6 bases lay outside the gene matches. This CDR3 is built from 14 residues. DNA of the CDR3: TGTGCCAGCAGTGAAAGGGGACAGTTGAATGGCTACACCTTC. Its translation: CASSERGQLNGYTF.

This clone showed up just once. The gene calls are TRBV6-6 and TRBJ1-5; D is possibly TRBD1 (6 bases). The CDR3 sequence is 16 residues long. CDR1 and CDR2 from the germline V gene are MNHNY and SVGAGI (reference sequence). Trimming took off 6 bases at V and 3 bases at J, with 18 bases between the two ends. The CDR3 DNA follows: TGTGCCAGCAGCTCGGGCAGACAGGCCAACAATCAGCCCCAGCATTTT. It is translated as CASSSGRQANNQPQHF.

The chain joins TRBV15 to TRBJ1-3, with D perhaps matching TRBD1 (5 bases). Per germline, CDR1 LNHNV and CDR2 YYDKDF (reference sequence). Trimming removed 0 bases from V and 0 bases from J, with 9 bases in between. CDR3 length: 16 amino acids. The CDR3: CATSRDTGISGNTIYF. The DNA of the CDR3 is TGTGCCACCAGCAGAGATACAGGCATCTCTGGAAACACCATATATTTT.

The chain links TRBV19 to TRBJ2-7; D not resolved. CDR1 is LNHDA and CDR2 is SQIVND in the germline V gene (reference sequence). The ends were cut back, 5 bases at V and 0 bases at J, with 8 bases in the middle. The CDR3 loop spans 13 amino acids. The DNA for the CDR3 is TGTGCCAGTAGTGGCGGCCTCTCCTACGAGCAGTACTTC. Protein: CASSGGLSYEQYF. Using reference TRBV19 and TRBJ2-7 for the parts outside the CDR3, the full variable domain is DGGITQSPKYLFRKEGQNVTLSCEQNLNHDAMYWYRQDPGQGLRLIYYSQIVNDFQKGDIAEGYSVSREKKESFPLTVTSAQKNPTAFYLCASSGGLSYEQYFGPGTRLTVT.

V usage is TRBV5-4 and J usage is TRBJ2-1; 8 bases fit TRBD1. The length of the CDR3 is 15 residues. The trim removed 3 bases at V and 4 bases at J, leaving 6 bases unmatched. Germline CDR1 and CDR2: SGHNT and YYREEE (reference sequence). For the CDR3, the DNA is TGTGCCAGCAGCTCGGGACAGGTACATTACAATGAGCAGTTCTTC. Protein: CASSSGQVHYNEQFF.

V usage is TRBV6-1 and J usage is TRBJ1-1, with 7 nucleotides matching TRBD1. Germline trimming cut 1 base from V and 1 base from J; bases unmatched to any gene: 15. The CDR3 spans 19 residues. Germline lookup yields CDR1 MNHNS and CDR2 SASEGT. The DNA of the CDR3 is TGTGCCAGCAGTGAAGTAATAGGAGGGAGAGGGGGCAGGAACACTGAAGCTTTCTTT. Its translation is CASSEVIGGRGGRNTEAFF.

The chain links TRBV7-9 to TRBJ1-2; the match to TRBD1 covers 8 bases. The length of the CDR3 is 18 residues. The J segment lost 5 bases and the V segment lost 5 bases, leaving 19 bases of the junction unmatched. CDR1 is SEHNR and CDR2 is FQNEAQ in the germline V gene (reference sequence). CDR3 loop: CASSGLRAGDRNDYGYTF. The CDR3 nucleotides read TGTGCCAGCAGCGGGTTGCGGGCTGGGGACAGGAATGATTATGGCTACACCTTC.

The chain links TRBV6-2 or TRBV6-3 to TRBJ1-2; no firm D call. V lost 0 bases, J lost 12 bases, and 17 bases lay in between. Germline CDR1 is MNHEY and CDR2 is SVGEGT. This CDR3 comprises 14 residues. The CDR3, as DNA: TGTGCCAGCAGTTACTCTATCCAGGCAGCAAGCCACACCTTC. Amino acid sequence: CASSYSIQAASHTF.

The chain employs TRBV25-1 and TRBJ1-4, with no clear D. CDR1 is MGHDK, CDR2 SYGVNS, per germline. The CDR3 loop spans 14 amino acids. V was shortened by 3 bases and J by 8 bases, with 13 bases between the two germline ends. CDR3 loop: CASSDPQTEEKLFF. CDR3 in DNA: TGTGCCAGCAGTGATCCACAGACGGAAGAAAAACTGTTTTTT.

V usage is TRBV19 and J usage is TRBJ1-5; the match to TRBD1 covers 11 bases. The CDR3 extends over 15 amino acids. Per the germline V gene, CDR1 is LNHDA and CDR2 is SQIVND (reference sequence). Trimming removed 1 base from V and 7 bases from J; junction bases left unmatched: 3. In nucleotides, the CDR3 is TGTGCCAGTAGTATAGTCGGACAGGGGGCGCAGCCCCAGCATTTT. Translating gives CASSIVGQGAQPQHF.

The chain recombines TRBV15 with TRBJ2-4; 12 positions agree with TRBD1. CDR1 and CDR2 (germline): LNHNV, YYDKDF (reference sequence). V was pared by 3 bases and J by 1 base, with 7 bases of the junction left unmatched. This CDR3 has 18 residues. This chain's CDR3 is CATSSRDRGRVAKNIQYF. The DNA of the CDR3 is TGTGCCACCAGCAGCAGGGACAGGGGGCGGGTGGCCAAAAACATTCAGTACTTC.

This CDR3 is CASSLPGPYNSPLHF. In DNA, the CDR3 is TGTGCCAGCAGTTTACCCGGTCCCTATAATTCACCCCTCCACTTT. This sequence joins TRBV27 and TRBJ1-6; D not certain. V lost 2 bases and J 2 bases, leaving 7 bases between the germline ends. CDR1 and CDR2 (germline): MNHEY, SMNVEV (reference sequence). The CDR3 sequence is 15 residues long.

In its sample, this clone was seen once. The gene calls are TRBV19 and TRBJ1-1; D gene ambiguous. V was cut by 5 bases and J by 0 bases, with 13 bases left in between. Germline V lookup: CDR1 LNHDA, CDR2 SQIVND (reference sequence). The CDR3 runs 15 residues. The chain's CDR3 is CASSSTRTMNTEAFF. The CDR3 DNA follows: TGTGCCAGTAGTTCGACGCGGACTATGAACACTGAAGCTTTCTTT.

This clone is medium-sized within its sample. V is TRBV27 and J is TRBJ2-7; D is undetermined. Looked up from germline, CDR1 is MNHEY and CDR2 is SMNVEV (reference sequence). V gave up 4 bases and J gave up 8 bases, with 18 bases separating them. This CDR3 has 14 residues. The CDR3 here is CASSSSGSFRKQYF. Here the CDR3 DNA reads TGTGCCAGCAGTTCCTCCGGGTCCTTTCGTAAGCAGTACTTC.

The CDR3 is CASSYDRSMNTEAFF. The DNA for the CDR3 is TGTGCCAGCAGTTACGACAGAAGCATGAACACTGAAGCTTTCTTT. The chain combines TRBV6-5 with TRBJ1-1, with D possibly being TRBD1 (5 bases). Trimming removed 2 bases at V and 0 bases at J, with 10 bases between. Germline-derived CDR1 and CDR2 are MNHEY and SVGAGI. The CDR3 runs to 15 residues.

The chain combines TRBV2 with TRBJ2-1; 13 bases are a match to TRBD2. The V and J ends lost 5 bases and 2 bases, in that order; junction bases with no gene match: 9. Looked up from germline, CDR1 is SNHLY and CDR2 is FYNNEI. This CDR3 comprises 18 residues. The CDR3 DNA is TGTGCCAGCAGTATACTAGCGGGGGGGCTGGGCCCCTACAATGAGCAGTTCTTC. Amino acid sequence: CASSILAGGLGPYNEQFF.

The chain links TRBV27 to TRBJ1-4; no clear D. The length of the CDR3 is 13 residues. Trimming took off 2 bases at V and 8 bases at J, with 9 bases between the two ends. Germline-derived CDR1 and CDR2 are MNHEY and SMNVEV (reference sequence). The CDR3 sequence: CASSLVYGEKLFF. As DNA, the CDR3 is TGTGCCAGCAGTTTAGTGTACGGGGAAAAACTGTTTTTT.

CDR3 sequence: CASSGFDILNQPQHF. The DNA for the CDR3 is TGTGCCAGTAGTGGCTTCGACATTCTTAATCAGCCCCAGCATTTT. V is TRBV19 and J is TRBJ1-5; no definite D call. V was shortened by 5 bases and J by 4 bases, with 15 bases between the two germline ends. CDR3 length equals 15 residues. Germline lookup yields CDR1 LNHDA and CDR2 SQIVND (reference sequence).

The J gene is TRBJ2-1, the V gene TRBV11-3; 9 nucleotides align to TRBD2. The CDR3 length is 17 residues. Germline loops: CDR1 SGHNT, CDR2 YENEEA. With 4 bases clipped from V and 6 bases from J, the junction kept 13 bases outside the gene matches. CDR3 protein: CASSSSPRAGGGNEQFF. In DNA form, the CDR3 reads TGTGCCAGCAGCTCATCCCCCCGGGCGGGGGGGGGCAATGAGCAGTTCTTC. Filled out from reference TRBV11-3 and TRBJ2-1, the complete variable domain reads EAGVVQSPRYKIIEKKQPVAFWCNPISGHNTLYWYLQNLGQGPELLIRYENEEAVDDSQLPKDRFSAERLKGVDSTLKIQPAELGDSAVYLCASSSSPRAGGGNEQFFGPGTRLTVL.

This chain links TRBV5-5 with TRBJ2-5; maybe TRBD1 (7 bases). Trimming took off 4 bases at V and 1 base at J, with 14 bases between the two ends. CDR1 and CDR2 from the germline V gene are SGHKS and YYEKEE (reference sequence). The CDR3 loop spans 15 amino acids. CDR3 sequence (DNA): TGTGCCAGCAGCCCGCGGGACAGCTCCCAAGAGACCCAGTACTTC. Protein product: CASSPRDSSQETQYF.

The rearrangement uses TRBV6-5 and TRBJ2-2; D unresolved. The CDR3 spans 15 residues. Germline V gives CDR1 MNHEY, CDR2 SVGAGI. The V gene lost 8 bases and the J gene lost 4 bases, with 17 bases spanning the gap. The CDR3 sequence is CASSGAILGTGELFF. DNA of the CDR3: TGTGCCAGCTCAGGTGCCATACTTGGCACCGGGGAGCTGTTTTTT.

The V call is TRBV4-1, the J call TRBJ1-2; maybe TRBD1 (5 bases). The V end lost 0 bases, the J end lost 2 bases, and 10 bases lay between the germline ends. CDR1 and CDR2 (germline): MGHRA, YSYEKL. The CDR3 sequence is 15 residues long. The CDR3 protein is CASSQEASGNYGYTF. The CDR3 DNA follows: TGCGCCAGCAGCCAAGAGGCCTCAGGGAACTATGGCTACACCTTC.

This chain links TRBV11-2 with TRBJ2-5, with D perhaps matching TRBD1 (6 bases). CDR1 and CDR2 from the germline V gene are SGHAT and FQNNGV. The V end was cut by 8 bases, the J end by 0 bases, with 13 bases between. The CDR3 runs to 14 residues. The CDR3 reads CASLGGPYQETQYF. CDR3 coding DNA: TGTGCCAGCTTAGGGGGACCGTACCAAGAGACCCAGTACTTC.

The CDR3 bases are TGTGCCAGCCGAGGTAGCGGGGTCCTTAACTATGGCTACACCTTC. It is translated as CASRGSGVLNYGYTF. The chain has TRBV27 and TRBJ1-2; D is undetermined. This CDR3 comprises 15 residues. V dropped 8 bases and J dropped 1 base, with 17 bases sitting between them. Germline V gene data show CDR1 as MNHEY and CDR2 as SMNVEV (reference sequence).

DNA for the CDR3: TGTGCCAGCAGCTTAAAGTCAGACAGGGCCGGTGAAAAACTGTTTTTT. Translating it yields CASSLKSDRAGEKLFF. V usage is TRBV7-6 and J usage is TRBJ1-4, with 7 positions matching TRBD1. The V segment lost 2 bases and the J segment 7 bases; nucleotides outside the gene matches: 10. This CDR3 is 16 amino acids long. Germline V gives CDR1 SGHVS, CDR2 FNYEAQ.

The chain carries TRBV7-9 and TRBJ2-3; 11 positions agree with TRBD2. With 5 bases clipped from V and 6 bases from J, the junction kept 7 bases outside the gene matches. This CDR3 has 15 amino acids. Germline V gives CDR1 SEHNR, CDR2 FQNEAQ (reference sequence). CDR3 bases: TGTGCCAGCAGCCCAGATAGCGGGGGGGCGGATACGCAGTATTTT. It is translated as CASSPDSGGADTQYF.